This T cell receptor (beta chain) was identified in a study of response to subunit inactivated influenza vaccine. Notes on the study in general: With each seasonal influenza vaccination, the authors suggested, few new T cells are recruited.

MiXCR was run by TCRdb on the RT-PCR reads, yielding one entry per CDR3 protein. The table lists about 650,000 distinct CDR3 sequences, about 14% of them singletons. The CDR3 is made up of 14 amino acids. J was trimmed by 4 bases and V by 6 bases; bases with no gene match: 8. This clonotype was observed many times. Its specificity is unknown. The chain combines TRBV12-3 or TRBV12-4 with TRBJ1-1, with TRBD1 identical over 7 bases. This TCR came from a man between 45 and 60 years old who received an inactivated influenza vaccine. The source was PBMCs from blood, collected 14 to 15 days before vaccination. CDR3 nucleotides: TGTGCCAGCAGGTTGACAGGGATGGGCACTGAAGCTTTCTTT. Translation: CASRLTGMGTEAFF.